This T cell receptor beta chain was obtained from a study of CD8 T cells in ankylosing spondylitis. Study-level results: Before this, some motif variants had been reported in reactive arthritis synovial fluid and blood.

One entry per CDR3 protein results from TCRdb running MiXCR on the 5' RACE reads. The sample records 200,000 to 300,000 distinct CDR3 sequences, 9.5% to 12% being singletons. This clonotype was recorded a few times. What it binds is not known. This clonotype originated in a male donor with ankylosing spondylitis or in good health (not recorded which). Sequencing used blood, either unsorted or a sorted T cell fraction (not recorded which).

Here the CDR3 reads CASSYVGELFF. CDR3 in DNA: TGTGCCAGCAGTTACGTCGGGGAGCTGTTTTTT. The chain combines TRBV6-5 with TRBJ2-2, with no clear D. The CDR3 has 11 amino acids. Germline assignment: CDR1 MNHEY and CDR2 SVGAGI. V shed 2 bases and J shed 7 bases, with 2 bases lying between them.